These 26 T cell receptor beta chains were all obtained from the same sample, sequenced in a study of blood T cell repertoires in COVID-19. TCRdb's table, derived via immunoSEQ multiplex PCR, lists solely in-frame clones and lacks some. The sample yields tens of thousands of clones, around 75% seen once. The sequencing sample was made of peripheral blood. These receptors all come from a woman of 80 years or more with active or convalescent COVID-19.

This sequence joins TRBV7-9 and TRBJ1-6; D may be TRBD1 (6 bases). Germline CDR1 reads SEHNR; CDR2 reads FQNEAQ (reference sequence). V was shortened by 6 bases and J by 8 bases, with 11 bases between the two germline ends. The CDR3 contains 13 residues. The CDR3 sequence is CASRNRDDSPLHF. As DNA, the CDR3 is TGTGCCAGCAGGAACAGGGATGATTCACCCCTCCACTTT.

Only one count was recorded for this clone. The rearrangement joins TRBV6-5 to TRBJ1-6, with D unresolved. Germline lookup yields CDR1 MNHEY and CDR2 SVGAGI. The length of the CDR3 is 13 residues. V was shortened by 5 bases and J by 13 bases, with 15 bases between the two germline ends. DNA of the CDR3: TGTGCCAGCAGTAGGAGGGAAAGGGTTCCCCTCCACTTT. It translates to CASSRRERVPLHF.

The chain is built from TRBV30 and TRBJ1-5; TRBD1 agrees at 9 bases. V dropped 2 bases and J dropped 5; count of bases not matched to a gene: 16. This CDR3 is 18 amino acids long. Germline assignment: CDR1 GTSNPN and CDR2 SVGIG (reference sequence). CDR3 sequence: CAWSQGQGSFRNYQPQHF. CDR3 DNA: TGTGCCTGGAGTCAGGGACAGGGATCGTTCAGGAATTATCAGCCCCAGCATTTT.

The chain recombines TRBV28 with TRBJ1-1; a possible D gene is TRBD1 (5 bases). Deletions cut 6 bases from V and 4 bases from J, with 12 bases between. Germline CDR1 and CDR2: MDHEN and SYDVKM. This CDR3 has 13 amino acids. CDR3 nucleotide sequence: TGTGCCAGCAGCTCCAGGGTATCCACTGAAGCTTTCTTT. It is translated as CASSSRVSTEAFF.

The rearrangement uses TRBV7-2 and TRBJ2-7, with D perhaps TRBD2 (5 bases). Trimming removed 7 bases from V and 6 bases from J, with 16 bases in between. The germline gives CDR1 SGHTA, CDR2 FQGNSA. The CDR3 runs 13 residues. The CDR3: CASKQGLSAEQYF. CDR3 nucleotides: TGTGCCAGCAAGCAAGGACTCTCCGCCGAGCAGTACTTC.

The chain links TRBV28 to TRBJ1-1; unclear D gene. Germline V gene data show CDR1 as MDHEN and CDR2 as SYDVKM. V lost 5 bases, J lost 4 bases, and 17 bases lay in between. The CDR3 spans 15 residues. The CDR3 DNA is TGTGCCAGCAGTCCTGGGTCGAGGGTAGCCACTGAAGCTTTCTTT. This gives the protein CASSPGSRVATEAFF.

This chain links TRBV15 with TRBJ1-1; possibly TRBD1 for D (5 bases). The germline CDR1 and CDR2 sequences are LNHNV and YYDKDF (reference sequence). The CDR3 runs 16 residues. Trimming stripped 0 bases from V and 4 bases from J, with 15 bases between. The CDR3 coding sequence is TGTGCCACCAGCAGAGAAGCGGGTGCGGGGGGCACTGAAGCTTTCTTT. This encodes CATSREAGAGGTEAFF.

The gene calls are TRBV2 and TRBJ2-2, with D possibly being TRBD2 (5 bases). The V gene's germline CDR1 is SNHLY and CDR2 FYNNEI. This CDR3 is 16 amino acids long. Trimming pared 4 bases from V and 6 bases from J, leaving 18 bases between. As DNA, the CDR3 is TGTGCCAGCAGTGGCCCTCCCCGGGGTTTCGCCGGGGAGCTGTTTTTT. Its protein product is CASSGPPRGFAGELFF.

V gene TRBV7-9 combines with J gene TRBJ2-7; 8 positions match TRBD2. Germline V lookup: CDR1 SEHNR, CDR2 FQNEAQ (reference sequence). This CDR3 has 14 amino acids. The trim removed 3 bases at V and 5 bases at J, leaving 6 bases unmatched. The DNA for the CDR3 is TGTGCCAGCAGCTTGGCGGGGGGCATGAACGAGCAGTACTTC. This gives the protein CASSLAGGMNEQYF.

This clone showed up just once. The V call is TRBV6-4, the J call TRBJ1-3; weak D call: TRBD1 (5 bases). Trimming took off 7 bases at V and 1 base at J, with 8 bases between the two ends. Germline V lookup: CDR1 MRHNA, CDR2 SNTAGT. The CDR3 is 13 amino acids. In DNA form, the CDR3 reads TGTGCCAGCATCAGGGAATCTGGAAACACCATATATTTT. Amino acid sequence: CASIRESGNTIYF.

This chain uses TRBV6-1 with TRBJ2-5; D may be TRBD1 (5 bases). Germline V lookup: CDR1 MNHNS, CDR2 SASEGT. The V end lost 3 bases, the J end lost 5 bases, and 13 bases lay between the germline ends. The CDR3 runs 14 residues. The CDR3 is CASSDQGSTETQYF. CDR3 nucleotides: TGTGCCAGCAGTGATCAGGGTTCAACCGAGACCCAGTACTTC.

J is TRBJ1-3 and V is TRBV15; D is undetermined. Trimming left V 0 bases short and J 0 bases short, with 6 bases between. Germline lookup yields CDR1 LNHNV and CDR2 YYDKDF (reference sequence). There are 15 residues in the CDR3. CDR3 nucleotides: TGTGCCACCAGCAGAGATACGGTCTCTGGAAACACCATATATTTT. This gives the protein CATSRDTVSGNTIYF.

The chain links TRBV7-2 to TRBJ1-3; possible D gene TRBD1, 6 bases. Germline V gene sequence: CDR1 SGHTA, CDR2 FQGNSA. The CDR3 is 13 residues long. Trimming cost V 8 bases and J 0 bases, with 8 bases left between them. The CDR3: CASGQSSGNTIYF. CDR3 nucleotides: TGTGCCAGCGGACAGAGCTCTGGAAACACCATATATTTT.

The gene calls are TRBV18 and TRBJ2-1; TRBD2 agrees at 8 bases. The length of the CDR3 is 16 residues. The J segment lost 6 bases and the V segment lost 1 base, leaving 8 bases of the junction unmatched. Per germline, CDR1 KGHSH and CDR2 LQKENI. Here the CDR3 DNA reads TGTGCCAGCTCACCACAGTCTAGCGGGTCCGTCAATGAGCAGTTCTTC. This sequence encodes CASSPQSSGSVNEQFF.

CDR3 sequence (DNA): TGTGCCAGCTCAGCTCGACAGGGGATGAACACTGAAGCTTTCTTT. Translating gives CASSARQGMNTEAFF. V usage is TRBV18 and J usage is TRBJ1-1; 8 nucleotides align to TRBD1. Germline V gene data show CDR1 as KGHSH and CDR2 as LQKENI. V lost 5 bases and J lost 0; bases outside the gene matches: 5. The CDR3 has 15 amino acids. Based on the CDR3 plus reference TRBV18 and TRBJ1-1, the full variable domain is NAGVMQNPRHLVRRRGQEARLRCSPMKGHSHVYWYRQLPEEGLKFMVYLQKENIIDESGMPKERFSAEFPKEGPSILRIQQVVRGDSAAYFCASSARQGMNTEAFFGQGTRLTVV.

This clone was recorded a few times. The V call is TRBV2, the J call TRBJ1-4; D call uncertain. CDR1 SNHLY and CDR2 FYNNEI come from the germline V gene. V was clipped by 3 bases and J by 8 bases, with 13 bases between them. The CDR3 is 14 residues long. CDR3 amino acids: CASSDRGIGEKLFF. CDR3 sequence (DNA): TGTGCCAGCAGTGACCGAGGAATAGGCGAAAAACTGTTTTTT.

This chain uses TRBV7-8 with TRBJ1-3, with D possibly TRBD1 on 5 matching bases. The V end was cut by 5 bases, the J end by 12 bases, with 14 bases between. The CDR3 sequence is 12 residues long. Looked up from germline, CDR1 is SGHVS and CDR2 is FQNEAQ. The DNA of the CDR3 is TGTGCCAGCAGCCGGGGGGGGGAGTACATATATTTT. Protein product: CASSRGGEYIYF.

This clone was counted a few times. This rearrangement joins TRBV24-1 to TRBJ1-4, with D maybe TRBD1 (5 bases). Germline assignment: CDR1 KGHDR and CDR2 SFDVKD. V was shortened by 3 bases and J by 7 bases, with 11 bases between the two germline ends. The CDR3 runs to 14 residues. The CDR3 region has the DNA TGTGCCACCAGTGATCCAGGGCATTCTGAAAAACTGTTTTTT. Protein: CATSDPGHSEKLFF.

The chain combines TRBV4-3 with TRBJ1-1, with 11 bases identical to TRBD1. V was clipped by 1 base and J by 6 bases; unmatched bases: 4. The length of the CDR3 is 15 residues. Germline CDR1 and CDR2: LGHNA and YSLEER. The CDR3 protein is CASSQGTGGWAEAFF. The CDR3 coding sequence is TGCGCCAGCAGCCAAGGGACAGGGGGCTGGGCTGAAGCTTTCTTT.

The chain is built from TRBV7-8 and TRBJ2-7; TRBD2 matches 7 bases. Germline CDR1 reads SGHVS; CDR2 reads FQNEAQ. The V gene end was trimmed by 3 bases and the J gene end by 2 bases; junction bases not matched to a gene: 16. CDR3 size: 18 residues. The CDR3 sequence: CASSLSGAGGFGAYEQYF. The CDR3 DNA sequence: TGTGCCAGCAGCTTGAGCGGGGCCGGCGGCTTCGGAGCCTACGAGCAGTACTTC.

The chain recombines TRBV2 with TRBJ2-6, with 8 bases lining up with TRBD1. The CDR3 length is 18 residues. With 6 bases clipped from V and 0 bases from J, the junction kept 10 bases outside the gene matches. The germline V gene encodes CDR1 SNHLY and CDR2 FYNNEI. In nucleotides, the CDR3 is TGTGCCAGCAGGAACGCAGGGGGCGCGGGCTCTGGGGCCAACGTCCTGACTTTC. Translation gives CASRNAGGAGSGANVLTF.

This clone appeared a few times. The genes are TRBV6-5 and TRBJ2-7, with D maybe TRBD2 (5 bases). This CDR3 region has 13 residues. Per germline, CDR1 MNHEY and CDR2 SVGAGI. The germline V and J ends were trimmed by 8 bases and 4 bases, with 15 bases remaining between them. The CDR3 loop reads CASGSRILYEQYF. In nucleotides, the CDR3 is TGTGCCAGCGGGAGCAGAATACTATACGAGCAGTACTTC.

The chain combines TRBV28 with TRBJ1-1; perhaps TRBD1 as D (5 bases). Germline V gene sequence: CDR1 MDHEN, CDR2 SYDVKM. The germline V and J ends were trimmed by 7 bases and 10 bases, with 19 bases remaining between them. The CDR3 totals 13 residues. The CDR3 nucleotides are TGTGCCAGCACCATGGGCAAGGGGTTTACAGCTTTCTTT. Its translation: CASTMGKGFTAFF.

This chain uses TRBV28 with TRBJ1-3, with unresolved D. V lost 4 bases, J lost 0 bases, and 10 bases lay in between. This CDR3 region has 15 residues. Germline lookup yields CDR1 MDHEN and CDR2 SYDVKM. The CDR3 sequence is CASSSRRGSGNTIYF. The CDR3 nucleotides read TGTGCCAGCAGTTCGAGGCGGGGCTCTGGAAACACCATATATTTT. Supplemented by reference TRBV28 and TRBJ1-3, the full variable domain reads DVKVTQSSRYLVKRTGEKVFLECVQDMDHENMFWYRQDPGLGLRLIYFSYDVKMKEKGDIPEGYSVSREKKERFSLILESASTNQTSMYLCASSSRRGSGNTIYFGEGSWLTVV.

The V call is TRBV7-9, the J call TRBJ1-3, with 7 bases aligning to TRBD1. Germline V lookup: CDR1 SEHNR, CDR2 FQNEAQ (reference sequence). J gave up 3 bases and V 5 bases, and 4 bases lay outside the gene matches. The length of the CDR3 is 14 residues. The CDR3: CASSLDRDGNTIYF. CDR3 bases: TGTGCCAGCAGCCTTGACAGGGATGGAAACACCATATATTTT.

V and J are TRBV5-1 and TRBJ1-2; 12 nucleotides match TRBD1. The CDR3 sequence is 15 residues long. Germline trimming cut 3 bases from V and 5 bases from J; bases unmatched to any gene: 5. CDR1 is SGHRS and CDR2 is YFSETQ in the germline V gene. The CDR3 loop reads CASSSGQGAFYGYTF. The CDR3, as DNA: TGCGCCAGCAGCTCGGGACAGGGGGCTTTTTATGGCTACACCTTC.